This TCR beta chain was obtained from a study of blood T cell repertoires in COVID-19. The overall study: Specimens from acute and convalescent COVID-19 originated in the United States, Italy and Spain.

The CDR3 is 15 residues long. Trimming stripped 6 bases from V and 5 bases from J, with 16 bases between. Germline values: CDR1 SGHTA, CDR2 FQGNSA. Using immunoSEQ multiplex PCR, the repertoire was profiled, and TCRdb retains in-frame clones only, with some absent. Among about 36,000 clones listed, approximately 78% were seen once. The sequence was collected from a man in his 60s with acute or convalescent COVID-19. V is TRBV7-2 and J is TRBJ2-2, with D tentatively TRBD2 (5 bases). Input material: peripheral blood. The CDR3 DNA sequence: TGTGCCAGCAGTAAAGTGGGAGTGGAAACCGGGGAGCTGTTTTTT. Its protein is CASSKVGVETGELFF.